This section outlines one TCR beta chain sequence together with its context. Its antigen is as yet unknown. V shed 7 bases and J 8 bases; nucleotides not matched to a gene: 7. The CDR3 has 14 residues. Per germline, CDR1 WSHSY and CDR2 SAAADI. The data were obtained in a study of OX40 agonist ivuxolimab in advanced cancers. Study-wide points: The average count of expanded clones was higher among CD8+ T cells than among CD4+.

Assay used: immunoSEQ multiplex PCR; TCRdb lists only in-frame clones, some missing. Here the sample spans 72,000 or so clones, 80% to 90% being singletons. The gene calls are TRBV10-2 and TRBJ1-6, with 8 bases identical to TRBD1. The sequence was obtained from an adult with an advanced solid tumor such as melanoma, head and neck, liver or kidney cancer. The starting material was CD4+ or CD8+ T cells sorted from blood, obtained in a trial of the OX40 agonist ivuxolimab. In DNA, the CDR3 is TGCGCCAGCACCAGGACAGGGCGGGATTCACCCCTCCACTTT. Amino acid sequence: CASTRTGRDSPLHF.